Each of the 21 T cell receptor beta chains below was sequenced from the same sample in a study of a mutant IDH1 vaccine in newly diagnosed glioma. Time point here: week 11, during vaccination. A single vaccine dose contained 300 ug of mutant IDH1 20-mer peptide, and topical imiquimod was used with it. Their antigen targets remain unknown. Libraries were prepared by immunoSEQ multiplex PCR; TCRdb keeps only in-frame clonotypes and omits some of them. The sample carries fewer than 30,000 clones, 70% to 80% recorded once. The sequencing used PBMCs, collected from a glioma patient whose treatment included an IDH1 peptide vaccine. The receptor source for this set is a woman aged 18-29 years with glioma.

The genes are TRBV4-1 and TRBJ2-5; no firm D call. The germline gives CDR1 MGHRA, CDR2 YSYEKL. CDR3 length equals 14 residues. V shed 4 bases and J shed 1 base, with 10 bases lying between them. The CDR3 nucleotides are TGCGCCAGCAGCCTCGACCCAGGCCAAGAGACCCAGTACTTC. Translated, it gives CASSLDPGQETQYF.

This sequence joins TRBV7-8 and TRBJ1-1, with a weak D call TRBD1 (6 bases). The CDR3 is made up of 15 amino acids. Germline V gives CDR1 SGHVS, CDR2 FQNEAQ. V was clipped by 1 base and J by 4 bases, with 13 bases between them. CDR3 in DNA: TGTGCCAGCAGCTTAGGGGGGCAGGGGTCCACTGAAGCTTTCTTT. Protein sequence: CASSLGGQGSTEAFF.

The chain carries TRBV19 and TRBJ1-5; 11 bases agree with TRBD1. The V gene's germline CDR1 is LNHDA and CDR2 SQIVND (reference sequence). The CDR3 is made up of 16 amino acids. Germline trimming cut 5 bases from V and 6 bases from J; bases unmatched to any gene: 9. This chain's CDR3 is CASSADTGTGGQPQHF. The CDR3 DNA is TGTGCCAGTAGTGCAGACACCGGGACAGGGGGTCAGCCCCAGCATTTT.

The chain has TRBV5-4 and TRBJ2-2; tentatively, D is TRBD1 or TRBD2 (5 bases each). Germline CDR1 reads SGHNT; CDR2 reads YYREEE (reference sequence). V was cut by 4 bases and J by 1 base, with 20 bases left in between. CDR3 length: 18 amino acids. The CDR3 protein is CASSLKGTGTVNTGELFF. DNA of the CDR3: TGTGCCAGCAGCCTCAAAGGTACCGGGACCGTGAACACCGGGGAGCTGTTTTTT.

The rearrangement joins TRBV14 to TRBJ2-1; D perhaps matches TRBD2 (6 bases). From germline, CDR1 is SGHDN and CDR2 FVKESK. The CDR3 has 14 amino acids. Trimming shortened V by 1 base and J by 11 bases, and 15 bases separated the two germline ends. In DNA form, the CDR3 reads TGTGCCAGCAGCCAAGGCGGGGATGGCGGTAAGCAGTTCTTC. This encodes CASSQGGDGGKQFF.

This clone has a single count. The chain employs TRBV28 and TRBJ1-2; 9 bases are a match to TRBD1. V lost 8 bases to trimming and J lost 4 bases; unmatched junction nucleotides: 5. Germline V gives CDR1 MDHEN, CDR2 SYDVKM. The CDR3 length is 13 residues. As DNA, the CDR3 is TGTGCCAGCTCGACAGGGGGTGGCTATGGCTACACCTTC. Amino acid sequence: CASSTGGGYGYTF.

V usage is TRBV28 and J usage is TRBJ1-2; the D is unclear. With 2 bases removed from V and 7 bases from J, the gap between germline ends came to 5 bases. Germline V gene sequence: CDR1 MDHEN, CDR2 SYDVKM. This CDR3 spans 11 amino acids. CDR3 bases: TGTGCCAGCAGTTTAGGCATTGGCTACACCTTC. Translated: CASSLGIGYTF.

This sequence joins TRBV9 and TRBJ2-1, with TRBD2 matching over 13 bases. Germline V gene data show CDR1 as SGDLS and CDR2 as YYNGEE. V gave up 0 bases and J gave up 8 bases; unmatched junction bases: 5. This CDR3 comprises 16 residues. CDR3 loop: CASSVATSGRVDEQFF. CDR3 DNA sequence: TGTGCCAGCAGCGTAGCTACTAGCGGGAGGGTCGATGAGCAGTTCTTC.

V usage is TRBV6-1 and J usage is TRBJ1-2; D is uncertain. V was clipped by 1 base and J by 2 bases, with 17 bases between them. The CDR3 extends over 17 amino acids. Germline CDR1 reads MNHNS; CDR2 reads SASEGT. CDR3 sequence reads: CASSEVTPQAGNYGYTF. CDR3 in DNA: TGTGCCAGCAGTGAAGTAACCCCCCAGGCTGGAAACTATGGCTACACCTTC.

The genes are TRBV12-5 and TRBJ1-5; 8 bases are a match to TRBD1. CDR3 length: 13 residues. V was clipped by 6 bases and J by 7 bases; unmatched bases: 5. The germline CDR1 and CDR2 sequences are LGHNT and FRNRAP. CDR3 sequence (DNA): TGTGCTAGTGGACAACAGGGGGGCCAGCCCCAGCATTTT. Translated, it gives CASGQQGGQPQHF.

The chain links TRBV28 to TRBJ2-7; 7 bases fit TRBD2. CDR3 length: 18 amino acids. The trim removed 3 bases at V and 0 bases at J, leaving 14 bases unmatched. Germline V gene sequence: CDR1 MDHEN, CDR2 SYDVKM. CDR3 protein: CASSFMLRREVLSYEQYF. The CDR3 DNA reads TGTGCCAGCAGTTTTATGTTGCGTCGGGAGGTTCTCTCCTACGAGCAGTACTTC.

The J gene is TRBJ2-7, the V gene TRBV29-1; D may be TRBD1 or TRBD2 (5 bases each). Per germline, CDR1 SQVTM and CDR2 ANQGSEA. V was pared by 4 bases and J by 1 base, with 8 bases between. The CDR3 extends over 12 amino acids. The CDR3 sequence is CSVGDGSYEQYF. DNA for the CDR3: TGCAGCGTTGGGGACGGGTCCTACGAGCAGTACTTC.

This rearrangement joins TRBV5-1 to TRBJ2-5; TRBD1 matches at 9 bases. CDR3 length equals 17 residues. Trimming took 3 bases from V and 5 from J; bases not matched to a gene: 14. The V gene's germline CDR1 is SGHRS and CDR2 YFSETQ. CDR3 region: CASSSKIDRGVQETQYF. In DNA form, the CDR3 reads TGCGCCAGCAGCTCGAAAATCGACAGGGGGGTTCAGGAGACCCAGTACTTC.

The V gene is TRBV4-1, the J gene TRBJ2-2; 8 nucleotides line up with TRBD2. The CDR3 covers 17 residues. J lost 7 bases, V lost 0 bases, and 10 bases had no gene match. Germline V lookup: CDR1 MGHRA, CDR2 YSYEKL. This CDR3 is CASSQEVAGGFGGELFF. The CDR3 nucleotides read TGCGCCAGCAGCCAAGAAGTTGCGGGAGGATTTGGCGGGGAGCTGTTTTTT.

The chain carries TRBV18 and TRBJ2-7; D possibly corresponds to TRBD2 (6 bases). Deletions cut 1 base from V and 0 bases from J, with 10 bases between. CDR1 KGHSH and CDR2 LQKENI come from the germline V gene. The CDR3 sequence is 15 residues long. The CDR3 sequence is CASSPLRGNSYEQYF. CDR3 sequence (DNA): TGTGCCAGCTCACCACTGCGCGGGAACTCCTACGAGCAGTACTTC. The whole variable domain, remainder taken from reference TRBV18 and TRBJ2-7, is NAGVMQNPRHLVRRRGQEARLRCSPMKGHSHVYWYRQLPEEGLKFMVYLQKENIIDESGMPKERFSAEFPKEGPSILRIQQVVRGDSAAYFCASSPLRGNSYEQYFGPGTRLTVT.

The genes are TRBV27 and TRBJ2-1; possibly TRBD1 for D (6 bases). CDR1 is MNHEY and CDR2 is SMNVEV in the germline V gene (reference sequence). The CDR3 totals 14 residues. The V end was cut by 5 bases, the J end by 3 bases, with 11 bases between. The CDR3 here is CASSAEQGYNEQFF. CDR3 nucleotides: TGTGCCAGCAGTGCCGAACAGGGCTACAATGAGCAGTTCTTC.

The chain uses TRBV18 and TRBJ2-1; no firm D call. CDR1 and CDR2 from the germline V gene are KGHSH and LQKENI. The V and J ends lost 3 bases and 13 bases respectively, with 10 bases between them. The CDR3 runs to 11 residues. The DNA of the CDR3 is TGTGCCAGCTCACCTCAGAAAAATCAGTTCTTC. This codes for CASSPQKNQFF.

This clone has a handful of counts. This chain links TRBV6-6 with TRBJ2-7, with TRBD1 matching 8 bases. V shed 2 bases and J 2 bases; nucleotides not matched to a gene: 5. Germline V gives CDR1 MNHNY, CDR2 SVGAGI (reference sequence). CDR3 size: 15 residues. CDR3 loop: CASSYAGTGAYEQYF. In nucleotides, the CDR3 is TGTGCCAGCAGTTACGCTGGGACAGGCGCCTACGAGCAGTACTTC.

In its sample, this clone was seen a few times. This chain connects TRBV4-1 to TRBJ1-1; perhaps TRBD1 as D (5 bases). The CDR3 contains 14 residues. Trimming stripped 5 bases from V and 0 bases from J, with 10 bases between. CDR1 MGHRA and CDR2 YSYEKL come from the germline V gene. The CDR3 DNA is TGCGCCAGCAGCGGACCGACAGTGAACACTGAAGCTTTCTTT. Translated: CASSGPTVNTEAFF.

The sample holds a few counts of this clone. The chain joins TRBV13 to TRBJ2-2; possible D gene TRBD1, 6 bases. Germline V gene lookup returns CDR1 PRHDT and CDR2 FYEKMQ (reference sequence). The CDR3 runs 14 residues. V gave up 4 bases and J gave up 1 base, with 7 bases separating them. CDR3 residues: CASSSDRNTGELFF. The CDR3 region has the DNA TGTGCCAGCAGCTCGGACAGGAACACCGGGGAGCTGTTTTTT.

This clone appeared a single time. The chain is built from TRBV7-2 and TRBJ2-7; D gene uncertain. V was pared by 5 bases and J by 3 bases, with 5 bases between. The CDR3 is made up of 11 amino acids. Germline CDR1 is SGHTA and CDR2 is FQGNSA. The CDR3 DNA reads as TGTGCCAGCAGCACCTACTACGAGCAGTACTTC. Protein: CASSTYYEQYF.